In its sample, the clone carrying this T cell receptor (beta chain) was seen many times. Synthesis of cDNA was performed by 5'RACE using 10-nucleotide random UMIs. TCRdb analysed the 5' RACE reads with MiXCR anew, one entry per CDR3 protein. The table lists 80,000 to 100,000 distinct CDR3 sequences, roughly 3.3% of them singletons. The unsorted libraries originated from 2 million PBMCs that had been stored at -80 C. This record comes from a study of neurological immune-mediated disorders. Losses at the gene ends were 6 bases for V and 2 bases for J; bases not matched to a gene: 3. CDR3 length: 14 residues. The germline gives CDR1 ENHRY, CDR2 SYGVKD.

The receptor was derived from a woman between 45 and 60 years old with multiple sclerosis. The sequencing sample was made of PBMCs. The chain employs TRBV10-3 and TRBJ2-2; 7 positions agree with TRBD1. CDR3 residues: CAIRGDRNTGELFF. Here the CDR3 DNA reads TGTGCCATCAGGGGGGACAGAAACACCGGGGAGCTGTTTTTT.